Listed below are T cell receptor beta chains from one sample, sequenced in a study of cytomegalovirus exposure and HLA in healthy donors. Libraries were prepared by immunoSEQ multiplex PCR; TCRdb keeps only in-frame clonotypes and omits some of them. Of around 110,000 clones listed, roughly 75% are singletons. The specimen sequenced was PBMCs. All receptors derive from a man between 40 and 49 years old in good health and CMV-seronegative. CDR3s include the opening cysteine and the closing phenylalanine or tryptophan. The D gene is left open where the match is weak. Some rows mark clone size as missing; the rest say once, few, many or name a class of expanded clone.

clone_size: few
v_call: TRBV5-1
j_call: TRBJ1-3
d_call: NA
cdr3_aa: CASSLEGRGTSGNTIYF
cdr3_nt: TGCGCCAGCAGCTTGGAGGGTCGGGGGACCTCTGGAAACACCATATATTTT

clone_size: NA
v_call: TRBV4-2
j_call: TRBJ1-5
d_call: NA
cdr3_aa: CASSQGEQSNQPQHF
cdr3_nt: TGTGCCAGCAGCCAAGGGGAGCAGTCGAATCAGCCCCAGCATTTT

clone_size: NA
v_call: TRBV10-1
j_call: TRBJ2-5
d_call: NA
cdr3_aa: CASSASGQETQYF
cdr3_nt: TGCGCCAGCAGTGCGAGCGGACAAGAGACCCAGTACTTC

clone_size: few
v_call: TRBV6-6
j_call: TRBJ1-1
d_call: NA
cdr3_aa: CASSPMNTEAFF
cdr3_nt: TGTGCCAGCAGTCCTATGAACACTGAAGCTTTCTTT

clone_size: NA
v_call: TRBV13
j_call: TRBJ2-3
d_call: TRBD2
cdr3_aa: CASSLRTSELITDTQYF
cdr3_nt: TGTGCCAGCAGCCTAAGGACTAGCGAGTTGATCACAGATACGCAGTATTTT

clone_size: NA
v_call: TRBV18
j_call: TRBJ1-2
d_call: NA
cdr3_aa: CASSPPEGNYGYTF
cdr3_nt: TGTGCCAGCTCACCACCGGAGGGGAACTATGGCTACACCTTC

clone_size: NA
v_call: TRBV29-1
j_call: TRBJ2-5
d_call: NA
cdr3_aa: CSGGNGGDAETQYF
cdr3_nt: TGCAGCGGGGGGAACGGGGGAGACGCAGAGACCCAGTACTTC

clone_size: NA
v_call: TRBV11-3
j_call: TRBJ2-1
d_call: TRBD2
cdr3_aa: CASSLDSGGSYNEQFF
cdr3_nt: TGTGCCAGCAGTTTGGATAGCGGGGGATCCTACAATGAGCAGTTCTTC

clone_size: NA
v_call: TRBV29-1
j_call: TRBJ2-1
d_call: NA
cdr3_aa: CSATGRGNEQFF
cdr3_nt: TGCAGCGCCACCGGTAGGGGCAATGAGCAGTTCTTC

clone_size: few
v_call: TRBV11-2
j_call: TRBJ2-1
d_call: TRBD2
cdr3_aa: CASSLNSAGGYEQFF
cdr3_nt: TGTGCCAGCAGCTTAAATTCGGCGGGGGGCTATGAGCAGTTCTTC

clone_size: NA
v_call: TRBV28
j_call: TRBJ1-5
d_call: TRBD1
cdr3_aa: CASSPWDRALEPQHF
cdr3_nt: TGTGCCAGCAGTCCGTGGGACAGGGCCCTCGAGCCCCAGCATTTT

clone_size: NA
v_call: TRBV5-4
j_call: TRBJ1-2
d_call: TRBD1
cdr3_aa: CASSRGGQGSWNYGYTF
cdr3_nt: TGTGCCAGCAGTAGGGGGGGACAGGGGTCCTGGAACTATGGCTACACCTTC

clone_size: NA
v_call: TRBV6-1
j_call: TRBJ1-2
d_call: NA
cdr3_aa: CASREFSGNENYGYTF
cdr3_nt: TGTGCCAGCAGAGAATTCTCAGGGAATGAGAACTATGGCTACACCTTC

clone_size: NA
v_call: TRBV10-1
j_call: TRBJ2-5
d_call: NA
cdr3_aa: CASSETVQETQYF
cdr3_nt: TGCGCCAGCAGTGAGACAGTCCAAGAGACCCAGTACTTC

clone_size: NA
v_call: TRBV5-8
j_call: TRBJ1-4
d_call: NA
cdr3_aa: CASSLLGEKLFF
cdr3_nt: TGTGCCAGCAGCTTGCTCGGGGAAAAACTGTTTTTT

clone_size: NA
v_call: TRBV7-9
j_call: TRBJ2-1
d_call: TRBD2
cdr3_aa: CASSLTGGGNNEQFF
cdr3_nt: TGTGCCAGCAGCTTAACCGGGGGGGGGAACAATGAGCAGTTCTTC

clone_size: NA
v_call: TRBV7-2
j_call: TRBJ2-7
d_call: NA
cdr3_aa: CASSLGLAIYEQYF
cdr3_nt: TGTGCCAGCAGCTTAGGCCTAGCGATCTACGAGCAGTACTTC

clone_size: NA
v_call: TRBV5-4
j_call: TRBJ2-1
d_call: NA
cdr3_aa: CASSFRAYNEQFF
cdr3_nt: TGTGCCAGCAGCTTCCGCGCCTACAATGAGCAGTTCTTC

clone_size: NA
v_call: TRBV7-9
j_call: TRBJ1-5
d_call: NA
cdr3_aa: CASSLGRDNQPQHF
cdr3_nt: TGTGCCAGCAGCTTGGGCAGGGACAATCAGCCCCAGCATTTT

clone_size: NA
v_call: TRBV4-1
j_call: TRBJ2-3
d_call: NA
cdr3_aa: CASSQATSGADTQYF
cdr3_nt: TGCGCCAGCAGCCAAGCGACGTCAGGGGCAGATACGCAGTATTTT

clone_size: once
v_call: TRBV5-1
j_call: TRBJ2-3
d_call: TRBD1
cdr3_aa: CASSLSTGASTDTQYF
cdr3_nt: TGCGCCAGCAGCCTCTCGACAGGGGCTAGCACAGATACGCAGTATTTT

clone_size: NA
v_call: TRBV6-1
j_call: TRBJ1-2
d_call: TRBD1
cdr3_aa: CASSGLVSSTGVEYGYTF
cdr3_nt: TGTGCCAGCAGTGGCCTGGTGTCCTCGACAGGGGTTGAATATGGCTACACCTTC

clone_size: NA
v_call: TRBV5-1
j_call: TRBJ1-1
d_call: TRBD1
cdr3_aa: CASSIRQGEGTEAFF
cdr3_nt: TGCGCCAGCAGCATCAGACAGGGGGAAGGCACTGAAGCTTTCTTT

clone_size: NA
v_call: TRBV6-6
j_call: TRBJ1-5
d_call: NA
cdr3_aa: CASSSTPAGENQPQHF
cdr3_nt: TGTGCCAGCAGTTCCACCCCGGCCGGGGAGAATCAGCCCCAGCATTTT

clone_size: NA
v_call: TRBV11-3
j_call: TRBJ1-1
d_call: TRBD1
cdr3_aa: CASSPGGGQNTEAFF
cdr3_nt: TGTGCCAGCAGCCCAGGGGGTGGACAGAACACTGAAGCTTTCTTT

clone_size: NA
v_call: TRBV10-2
j_call: TRBJ1-2
d_call: TRBD1
cdr3_aa: CATWGQDSVFPNYGYTF
cdr3_nt: TGCGCCACTTGGGGACAGGATTCGGTCTTCCCAAACTATGGCTACACCTTC

clone_size: NA
v_call: TRBV10-2
j_call: TRBJ1-2
d_call: NA
cdr3_aa: CASMGSPVRGYTF
cdr3_nt: TGCGCCAGCATGGGGAGCCCCGTTCGAGGCTACACCTTC

clone_size: NA
v_call: TRBV15
j_call: TRBJ2-1
d_call: TRBD2
cdr3_aa: CATSRGLAGTEQFF
cdr3_nt: TGTGCCACCAGCAGAGGACTAGCAGGAACTGAGCAGTTCTTC

clone_size: NA
v_call: TRBV6-1
j_call: TRBJ1-5
d_call: TRBD1
cdr3_aa: CASSWDRSNQPQHF
cdr3_nt: TGTGCCAGCAGTTGGGACAGATCTAATCAGCCCCAGCATTTT

clone_size: once
v_call: TRBV4-2
j_call: TRBJ2-1
d_call: TRBD2
cdr3_aa: CASSQMTSASYNEQFF
cdr3_nt: TGTGCCAGCAGCCAAATGACTAGCGCGTCCTACAATGAGCAGTTCTTC

clone_size: NA
v_call: TRBV11-2
j_call: TRBJ2-7
d_call: NA
cdr3_aa: CASSLETPPGYEQYF
cdr3_nt: TGTGCCAGCAGCTTAGAGACCCCGCCGGGCTACGAGCAGTACTTC

clone_size: NA
v_call: TRBV15
j_call: TRBJ1-2
d_call: NA
cdr3_aa: CATSSGGDYGYTF
cdr3_nt: TGTGCCACCAGCAGCGGGGGGGACTATGGCTACACCTTC

clone_size: NA
v_call: TRBV11-3
j_call: TRBJ2-1
d_call: NA
cdr3_aa: CASSLLQDNEQFF
cdr3_nt: TGTGCCAGCAGCTTACTGCAGGACAATGAGCAGTTCTTC

clone_size: NA
v_call: TRBV7-9
j_call: TRBJ2-7
d_call: TRBD1
cdr3_aa: CASSLNDRGLEQYF
cdr3_nt: TGTGCCAGCAGCTTAAATGACAGGGGGCTTGAGCAGTACTTC